The 3 T cell receptor beta chains listed next were all sequenced from one sample in a study of siplizumab effects on memory and regulatory T cells. Sequencing was performed with immunoSEQ multiplex PCR; in TCRdb, only in-frame clones are kept and a portion is missing. The table lists tens of thousands of clones, roughly nine tenths of them singletons. The source material was CD8+ T cells sorted from blood. These receptors came from a human donor in good health.

The rearrangement joins TRBV27 to TRBJ1-6; D is unclear. V lost 4 bases, J lost 7 bases, and 8 bases lay in between. This CDR3 is 13 amino acids long. Germline V gene sequence: CDR1 MNHEY, CDR2 SMNVEV (reference sequence). CDR3: CASSYQENSPLHF. The CDR3 region has the DNA TGTGCCAGCAGTTATCAGGAGAATTCACCCCTCCACTTT.

The chain couples TRBV11-2 to TRBJ2-7; D remains ambiguous. CDR1 and CDR2 from the germline V gene are SGHAT and FQNNGV. V was pared by 3 bases and J by 5 bases, with 8 bases between. The CDR3 spans 12 residues. This CDR3 is CASSFFVDEQYF. The CDR3 DNA sequence: TGTGCCAGCAGCTTTTTTGTCGACGAGCAGTACTTC.

For the CDR3, the DNA is TGTGCCAGCAGCTTAACGGCTAGCGGAAAAAACATTCAGTACTTC. Its translation is CASSLTASGKNIQYF. J is TRBJ2-4 and V is TRBV7-3, with 7 bases identical to TRBD2. The V gene's germline CDR1 is SGHTA and CDR2 FQGTGA. V trimming: 0 bases; J trimming: 4 bases; junction bases outside the gene matches: 3. The CDR3 has 15 residues.